This T cell receptor (beta chain) was identified during a study of T cells after yellow fever vaccination. TCRdb reanalysed the 5' RACE reads using MiXCR and keeps one entry per CDR3 protein. The sample contains 450,000 to 650,000 distinct CDR3 sequences, 21% of which appear only once. The sequence was collected from a man between 18 and 29 years old who received the YFV17D yellow fever vaccine. The sequencing used PBMCs, collected roughly 20 days after the first yellow fever vaccination.

DNA of the CDR3: TGTGCCAGCAGCTTGGGGCATACCAATCAGCCCCAGCATTTT. Protein: CASSLGHTNQPQHF. The chain carries TRBV7-6 and TRBJ1-5; D possibly corresponds to TRBD1 (5 bases). Trimming shortened V by 3 bases and J by 3 bases, and 9 bases separated the two germline ends. Germline CDR1 and CDR2: SGHVS and FNYEAQ. The CDR3 has 14 amino acids.